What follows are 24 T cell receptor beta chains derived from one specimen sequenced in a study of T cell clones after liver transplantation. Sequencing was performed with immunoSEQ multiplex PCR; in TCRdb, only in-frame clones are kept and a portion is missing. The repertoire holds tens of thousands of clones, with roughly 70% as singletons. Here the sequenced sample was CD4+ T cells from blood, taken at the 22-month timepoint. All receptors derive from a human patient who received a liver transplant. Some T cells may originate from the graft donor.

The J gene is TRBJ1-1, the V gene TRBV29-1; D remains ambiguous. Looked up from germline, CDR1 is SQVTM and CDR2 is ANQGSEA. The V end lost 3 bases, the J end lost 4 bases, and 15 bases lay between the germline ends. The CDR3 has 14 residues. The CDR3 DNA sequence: TGCAGCGTTGATGGTCTAGGTCTAGGCACTGAAGCTTTCTTT. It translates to CSVDGLGLGTEAFF.

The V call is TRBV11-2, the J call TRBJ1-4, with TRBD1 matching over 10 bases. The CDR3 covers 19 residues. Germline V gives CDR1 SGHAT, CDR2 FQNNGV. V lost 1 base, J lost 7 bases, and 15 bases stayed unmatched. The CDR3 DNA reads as TGTGCCAGCAGCTTAGGGCAACCGGGACAGGGGACTTCGGGTGAAAAACTGTTTTTT. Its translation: CASSLGQPGQGTSGEKLFF.

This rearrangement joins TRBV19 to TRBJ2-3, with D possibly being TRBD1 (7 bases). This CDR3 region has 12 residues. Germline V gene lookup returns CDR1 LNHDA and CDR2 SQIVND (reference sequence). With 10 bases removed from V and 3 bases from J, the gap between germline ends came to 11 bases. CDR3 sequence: CATSGGTDTQYF. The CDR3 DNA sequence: TGTGCCACCTCAGGGGGGACAGATACGCAGTATTTT. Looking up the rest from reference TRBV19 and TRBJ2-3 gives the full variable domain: DGGITQSPKYLFRKEGQNVTLSCEQNLNHDAMYWYRQDPGQGLRLIYYSQIVNDFQKGDIAEGYSVSREKKESFPLTVTSAQKNPTAFYLCATSGGTDTQYFGPGTRLTVL.

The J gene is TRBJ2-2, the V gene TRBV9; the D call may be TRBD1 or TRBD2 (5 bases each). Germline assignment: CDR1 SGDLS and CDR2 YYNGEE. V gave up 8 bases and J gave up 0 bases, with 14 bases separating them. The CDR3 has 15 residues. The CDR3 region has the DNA TGTGCCAGTGGGGGTACCAACGCGAACACCGGGGAGCTGTTTTTT. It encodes CASGGTNANTGELFF. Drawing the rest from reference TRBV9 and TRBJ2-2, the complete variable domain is DSGVTQTPKHLITATGQRVTLRCSPRSGDLSVYWYQQSLDQGLQFLIQYYNGEERAKGNILERFSAQQFPDLHSELNLSSLELGDSALYFCASGGTNANTGELFFGEGSRLTVL.

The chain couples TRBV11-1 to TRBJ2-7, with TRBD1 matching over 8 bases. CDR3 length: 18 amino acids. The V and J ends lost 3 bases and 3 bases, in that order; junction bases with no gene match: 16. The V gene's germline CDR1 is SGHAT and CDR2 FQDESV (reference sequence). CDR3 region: CASSFVSLGQAGLYEQYF. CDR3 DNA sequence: TGTGCCAGCAGCTTTGTTTCGTTGGGACAGGCGGGCCTCTACGAGCAGTACTTC.

CDR3 residues: CASSSGQTTNEKLFF. The CDR3 DNA follows: TGCGCCAGCAGCTCGGGACAGACAACTAATGAAAAACTGTTTTTT. The chain uses TRBV5-1 and TRBJ1-4; TRBD1 matches at 7 bases. This CDR3 contains 15 residues. Germline loops: CDR1 SGHRS, CDR2 YFSETQ. V was clipped by 3 bases and J by 0 bases; unmatched bases: 2.

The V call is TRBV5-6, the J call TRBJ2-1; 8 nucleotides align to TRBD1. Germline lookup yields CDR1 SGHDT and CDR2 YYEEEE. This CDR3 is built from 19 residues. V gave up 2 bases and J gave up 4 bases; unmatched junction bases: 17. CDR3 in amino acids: CASSFSGALDRGFYNEQFF. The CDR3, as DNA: TGTGCCAGCAGCTTTTCAGGAGCCTTAGACAGGGGCTTTTACAATGAGCAGTTCTTC.

CDR3 DNA: TGTGCCATCAGCGACGAAAAGGACAGGAGATCCTACGAGCAGTACTTC. Encoded protein: CAISDEKDRRSYEQYF. This chain connects TRBV10-3 to TRBJ2-7; 7 bases line up with TRBD1. Germline lookup yields CDR1 ENHRY and CDR2 SYGVKD. CDR3 length equals 16 residues. With 6 bases clipped from V and 1 base from J, the junction kept 12 bases outside the gene matches.

The CDR3 here is CASSQGGSIDYGYTF. In DNA form, the CDR3 reads TGCGCCAGCAGCCAAGGGGGCTCGATCGACTATGGCTACACCTTC. V gene TRBV4-1 combines with J gene TRBJ1-2; D may be TRBD1 (5 bases). The germline CDR1 and CDR2 sequences are MGHRA and YSYEKL. The CDR3 is 15 residues long. V was cut by 1 base and J by 3 bases, with 12 bases left in between.

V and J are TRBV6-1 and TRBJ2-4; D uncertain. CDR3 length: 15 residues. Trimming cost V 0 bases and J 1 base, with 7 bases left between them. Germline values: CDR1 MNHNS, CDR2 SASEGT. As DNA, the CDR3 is TGTGCCAGCAGTGAAGCGATGGTCGCCAAAAACATTCAGTACTTC. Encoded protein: CASSEAMVAKNIQYF.

CDR3 DNA sequence: TGCAGCGTTGACAGGCCAGAATACAATGAGCAGTTCTTC. Translation gives CSVDRPEYNEQFF. The V call is TRBV29-1, the J call TRBJ2-1, with D hard to call. Germline assignment: CDR1 SQVTM and CDR2 ANQGSEA. The CDR3 has 13 amino acids. V was clipped by 3 bases and J by 4 bases, with 10 bases between them.

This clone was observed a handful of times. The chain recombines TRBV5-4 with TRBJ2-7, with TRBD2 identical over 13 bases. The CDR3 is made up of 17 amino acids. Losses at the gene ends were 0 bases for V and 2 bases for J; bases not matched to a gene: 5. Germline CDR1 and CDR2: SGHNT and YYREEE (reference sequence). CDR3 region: CASSLETSGGKAYEQYF. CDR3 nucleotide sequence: TGTGCCAGCAGCTTGGAGACTAGCGGGGGGAAAGCCTACGAGCAGTACTTC.

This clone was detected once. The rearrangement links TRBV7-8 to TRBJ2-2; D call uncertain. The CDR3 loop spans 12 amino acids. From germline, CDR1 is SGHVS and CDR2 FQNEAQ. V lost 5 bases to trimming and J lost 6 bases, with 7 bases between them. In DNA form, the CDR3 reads TGTGCCAGCAGCCCCATAGCCGGGGAGCTGTTTTTT. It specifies CASSPIAGELFF.

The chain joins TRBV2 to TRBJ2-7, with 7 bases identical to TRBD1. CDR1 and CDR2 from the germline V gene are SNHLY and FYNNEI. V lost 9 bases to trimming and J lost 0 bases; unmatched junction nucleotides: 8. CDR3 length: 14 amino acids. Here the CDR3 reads CASRGQLVSYEQYF. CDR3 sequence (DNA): TGTGCCAGTAGGGGACAGCTAGTCTCCTACGAGCAGTACTTC.

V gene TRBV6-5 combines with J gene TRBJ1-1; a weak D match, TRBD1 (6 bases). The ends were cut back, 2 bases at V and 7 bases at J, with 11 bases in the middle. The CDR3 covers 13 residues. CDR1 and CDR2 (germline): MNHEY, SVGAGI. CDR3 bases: TGTGCCAGCAGTTACGTGGCCAGGGGTGAAGCTTTCTTT. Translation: CASSYVARGEAFF.

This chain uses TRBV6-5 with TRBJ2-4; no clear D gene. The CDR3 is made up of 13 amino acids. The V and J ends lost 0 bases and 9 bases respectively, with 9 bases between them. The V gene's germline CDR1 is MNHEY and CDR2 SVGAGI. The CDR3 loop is CASSYSARSIQYF. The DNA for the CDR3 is TGTGCCAGCAGTTACTCGGCCAGATCCATTCAGTACTTC.

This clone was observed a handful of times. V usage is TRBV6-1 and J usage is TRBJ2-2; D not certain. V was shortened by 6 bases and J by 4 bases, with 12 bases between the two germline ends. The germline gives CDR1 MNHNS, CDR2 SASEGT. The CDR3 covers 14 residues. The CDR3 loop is CASSTRTGTGELFF. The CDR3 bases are TGTGCCAGCAGCACAAGGACCGGCACCGGGGAGCTGTTTTTT.

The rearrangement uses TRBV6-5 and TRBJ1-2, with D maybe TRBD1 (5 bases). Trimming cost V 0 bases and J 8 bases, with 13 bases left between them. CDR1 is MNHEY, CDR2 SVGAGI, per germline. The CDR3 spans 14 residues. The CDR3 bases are TGTGCCAGCAGTTACTCGATTGGGGGGAGGGGCTACACCTTC. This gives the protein CASSYSIGGRGYTF.

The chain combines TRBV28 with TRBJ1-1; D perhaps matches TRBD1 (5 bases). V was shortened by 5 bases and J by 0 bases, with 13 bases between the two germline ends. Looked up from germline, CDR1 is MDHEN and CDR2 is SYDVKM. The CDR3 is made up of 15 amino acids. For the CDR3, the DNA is TGTGCCAGCAGTAATCCCCGGGGCATGAACACTGAAGCTTTCTTT. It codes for CASSNPRGMNTEAFF.

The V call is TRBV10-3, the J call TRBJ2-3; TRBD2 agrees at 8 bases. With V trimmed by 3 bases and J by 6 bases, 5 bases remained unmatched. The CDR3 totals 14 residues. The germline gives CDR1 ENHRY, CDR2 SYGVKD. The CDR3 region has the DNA TGTGCCATCAGTGAACTAGCGGTGAGGGATACGCAGTATTTT. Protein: CAISELAVRDTQYF.

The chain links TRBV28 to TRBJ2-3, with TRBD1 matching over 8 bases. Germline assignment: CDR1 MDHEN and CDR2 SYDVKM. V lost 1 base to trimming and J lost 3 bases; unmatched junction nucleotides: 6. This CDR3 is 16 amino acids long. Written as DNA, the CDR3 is TGTGCCAGCAGTTTATCCGACAGGGGTAGGACAGATACGCAGTATTTT. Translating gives CASSLSDRGRTDTQYF.

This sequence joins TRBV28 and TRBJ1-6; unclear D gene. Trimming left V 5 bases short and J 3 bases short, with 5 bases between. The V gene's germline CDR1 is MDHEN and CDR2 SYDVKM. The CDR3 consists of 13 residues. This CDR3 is CASSPIYNSPLHF. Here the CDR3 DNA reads TGTGCCAGCAGTCCCATCTATAATTCACCCCTCCACTTT.

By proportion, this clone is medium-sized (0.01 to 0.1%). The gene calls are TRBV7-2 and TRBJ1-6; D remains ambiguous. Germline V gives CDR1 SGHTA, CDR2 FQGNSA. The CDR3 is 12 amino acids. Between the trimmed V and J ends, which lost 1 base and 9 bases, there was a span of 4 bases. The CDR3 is CASSLGASPLHF. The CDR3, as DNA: TGTGCCAGCAGCTTAGGGGCTTCACCCCTCCACTTT.

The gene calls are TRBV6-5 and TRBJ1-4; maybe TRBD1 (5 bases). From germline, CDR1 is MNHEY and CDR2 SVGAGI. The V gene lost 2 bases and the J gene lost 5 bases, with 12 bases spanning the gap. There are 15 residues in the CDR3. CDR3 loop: CASSYRRGLNEKLFF. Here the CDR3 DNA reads TGTGCCAGCAGTTACAGGCGGGGCCTAAATGAAAAACTGTTTTTT.